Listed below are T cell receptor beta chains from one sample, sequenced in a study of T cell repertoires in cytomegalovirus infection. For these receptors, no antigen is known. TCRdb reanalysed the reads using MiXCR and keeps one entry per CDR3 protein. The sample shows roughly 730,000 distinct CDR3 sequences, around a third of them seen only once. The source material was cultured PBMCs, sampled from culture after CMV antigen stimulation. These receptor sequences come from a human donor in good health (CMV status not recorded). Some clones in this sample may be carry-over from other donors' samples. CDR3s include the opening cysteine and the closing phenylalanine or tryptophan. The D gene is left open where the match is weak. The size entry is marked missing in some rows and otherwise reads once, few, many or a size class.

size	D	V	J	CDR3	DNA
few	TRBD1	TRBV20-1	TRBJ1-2	CSARDRRTGDGGYTF	TGCAGTGCTAGAGATCGTAGGACAGGGGATGGTGGCTACACCTTC
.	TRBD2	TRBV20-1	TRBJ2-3	CSARDPTSGPSTDTQYF	TGCAGTGCTAGAGATCCCACTAGCGGCCCTAGCACAGATACGCAGTATTTT
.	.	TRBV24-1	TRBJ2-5	CATSEGSGETQYF	TGTGCCACCAGTGAGGGGTCGGGAGAGACCCAGTACTTC
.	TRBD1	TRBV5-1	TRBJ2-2	CASSLVGQGSGELFF	TGCGCCAGCAGCTTGGTTGGACAGGGCAGCGGGGAGCTGTTTTTT
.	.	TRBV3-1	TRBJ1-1	CASSQEAGNTEAFF	TGTGCCAGCAGCCAAGAAGCAGGGAACACTGAAGCTTTCTTT
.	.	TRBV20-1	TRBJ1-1	CSARDSRNTEAFF	TGCAGTGCTAGAGATTCGAGAAATACTGAAGCTTTCTTT
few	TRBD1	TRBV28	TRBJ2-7	CASSDGTGVFSPPSYEQYF	TGTGCCAGCAGTGATGGGACAGGGGTGTTTTCCCCTCCATCCTACGAGCAGTACTTC
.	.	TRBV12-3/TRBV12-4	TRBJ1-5	CASRKGGQPQHF	TGTGCCAGCAGAAAGGGGGGTCAGCCCCAGCATTTT
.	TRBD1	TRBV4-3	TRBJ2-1	CASSQVTGQGRNEQFF	TGCGCCAGCAGCCAAGTTACAGGACAGGGAAGGAATGAGCAGTTCTTC
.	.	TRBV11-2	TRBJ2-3	CASSSTQADTQYF	TGTGCCAGCAGCTCGACACAGGCGGATACGCAGTATTTT
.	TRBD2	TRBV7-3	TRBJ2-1	CASSHKSGSFYEQLF	TGTGCCAGCAGCCATAAAAGCGGGAGCTTCTATGAGCAGTTGTTC
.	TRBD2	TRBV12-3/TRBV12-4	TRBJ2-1	CASSPSGSEQFF	TGTGCCAGCAGCCCTAGCGGGAGTGAGCAGTTCTTC
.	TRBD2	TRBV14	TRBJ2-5	CASSHRASGGHQETQYF	TGTGCCAGCAGCCACCGGGCTAGCGGGGGTCACCAAGAGACCCAGTACTTC
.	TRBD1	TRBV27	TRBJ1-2	CASRMTGDSGYGYTF	TGTGCCAGCAGGATGACAGGGGATTCCGGCTATGGCTACACCTTC
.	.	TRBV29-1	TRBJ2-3	CSVSRGSTDTQYF	TGCAGCGTTAGTAGGGGGAGCACAGATACGCAGTATTTT
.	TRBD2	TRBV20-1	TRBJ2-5	CSAAGTSGGGTQYF	TGCAGTGCTGCGGGGACTAGCGGGGGGGGGACCCAGTACTTC
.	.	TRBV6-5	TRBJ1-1	CASRPDDKTRAFF	TGTGCCAGCAGGCCCGATGATAAGACACGAGCTTTCTTT
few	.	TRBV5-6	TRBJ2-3	CASSLMDGEADTQYF	TGTGCCAGCAGCTTAATGGATGGGGAGGCAGATACGCAGTATTTT
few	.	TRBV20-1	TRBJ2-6	CSARDWGTTNVLTF	TGCAGTGCTAGAGATTGGGGGACGACCAACGTCCTGACTTTC
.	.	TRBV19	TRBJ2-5	CASSIDRVPSGGTQYF	TGTGCCAGTAGTATAGATCGAGTACCTTCCGGAGGGACCCAGTACTTC
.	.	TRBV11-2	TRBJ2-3	CASSPRGGASTDTQYF	TGTGCCAGCAGCCCTCGTGGAGGGGCTAGCACAGATACGCAGTATTTT
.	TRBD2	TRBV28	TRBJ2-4	CASSLLPGSGGENIQYF	TGTGCCAGCAGTTTATTACCCGGATCGGGGGGTGAAAACATTCAGTACTTC
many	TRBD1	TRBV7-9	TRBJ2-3	CASSYGTGADTQYF	TGTGCCAGCAGCTATGGGACAGGGGCAGATACGCAGTATTTT
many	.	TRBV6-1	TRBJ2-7	CASSVEGRHYEQYF	TGTGCCAGCAGTGTGGAGGGGCGCCATTACGAGCAGTACTTC
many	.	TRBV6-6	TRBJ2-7	CASSYPRDGAGHYEQYF	TGTGCCAGCAGTTACCCCCGGGACGGGGCGGGGCACTACGAGCAGTACTTC
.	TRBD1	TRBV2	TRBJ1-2	CASRWTGGDYGYTF	TGTGCCAGCAGGTGGACAGGGGGCGACTATGGCTACACCTTC
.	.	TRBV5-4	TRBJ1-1	CASSVSGRTEAFF	TGTGCCAGCAGCGTATCCGGAAGGACTGAAGCTTTCTTT
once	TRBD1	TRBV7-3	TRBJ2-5	CASSPKPDRGRRETQYF	TGTGCCAGCAGCCCAAAGCCGGACAGGGGGCGGCGAGAGACCCAGTACTTC
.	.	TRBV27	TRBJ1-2	CASASGDYGYTF	TGTGCCAGCGCTAGCGGGGACTATGGCTACACCTTC
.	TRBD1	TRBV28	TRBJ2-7	CASSTRQGAWYEQYF	TGTGCCAGCAGTACCAGACAGGGGGCATGGTACGAGCAGTACTTC
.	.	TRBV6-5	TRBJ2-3	CASSYSPGARDTQYF	TGTGCCAGCAGTTACTCTCCAGGGGCGAGAGATACGCAGTATTTT
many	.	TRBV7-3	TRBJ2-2	CASSLTSHTGELFF	TGTGCCAGCAGCTTGACTAGTCACACCGGGGAGCTGTTTTTT
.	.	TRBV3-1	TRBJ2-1	CASSQDWKGRSEQFF	TGTGCCAGCAGCCAAGATTGGAAGGGGCGTAGTGAGCAGTTCTTC
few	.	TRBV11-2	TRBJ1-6	CASSPPISGLSYNSPLHF	TGTGCCAGCAGCCCCCCCATTAGTGGTTTGTCCTATAATTCACCCCTCCACTTT
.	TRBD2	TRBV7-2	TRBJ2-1	CASSQIAGVYNEQFF	TGTGCCAGCAGCCAAATAGCGGGAGTTTACAATGAGCAGTTCTTC
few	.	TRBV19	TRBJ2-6	CASRPAGSSGANVLTF	TGTGCCAGTAGGCCGGCAGGAAGCTCTGGGGCCAACGTCCTGACTTTC
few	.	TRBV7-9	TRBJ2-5	CASSPSVEWETQYF	TGTGCCAGCAGCCCCTCGGTGGAGTGGGAGACCCAGTACTTC
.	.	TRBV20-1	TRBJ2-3	CSARLGVNTDTQYF	TGCAGTGCTAGGTTGGGGGTGAACACAGATACGCAGTATTTT
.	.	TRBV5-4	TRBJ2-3	CASSSGGGSGADTQYF	TGTGCCAGCAGCTCCGGGGGCGGGAGCGGTGCAGATACGCAGTATTTT